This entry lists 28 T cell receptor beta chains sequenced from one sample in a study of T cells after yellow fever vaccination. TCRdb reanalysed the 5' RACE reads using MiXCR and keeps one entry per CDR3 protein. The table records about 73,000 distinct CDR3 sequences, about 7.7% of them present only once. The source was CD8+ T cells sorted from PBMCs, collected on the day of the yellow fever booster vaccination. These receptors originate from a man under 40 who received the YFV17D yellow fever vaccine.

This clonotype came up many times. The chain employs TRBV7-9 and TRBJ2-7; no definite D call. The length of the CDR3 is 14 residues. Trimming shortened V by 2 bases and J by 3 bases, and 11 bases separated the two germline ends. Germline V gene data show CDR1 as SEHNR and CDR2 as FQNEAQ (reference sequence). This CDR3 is CASSLRGPYYEQYF. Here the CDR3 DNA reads TGTGCCAGCAGCTTACGCGGACCTTACTACGAGCAGTACTTC.

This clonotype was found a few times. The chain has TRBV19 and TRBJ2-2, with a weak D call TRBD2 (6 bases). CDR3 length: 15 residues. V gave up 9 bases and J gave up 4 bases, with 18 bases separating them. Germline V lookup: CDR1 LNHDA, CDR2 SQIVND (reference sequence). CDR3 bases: TGTGCCAGCTTACCCGGGACTCATGTCACCGGGGAGCTGTTTTTT. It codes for CASLPGTHVTGELFF.

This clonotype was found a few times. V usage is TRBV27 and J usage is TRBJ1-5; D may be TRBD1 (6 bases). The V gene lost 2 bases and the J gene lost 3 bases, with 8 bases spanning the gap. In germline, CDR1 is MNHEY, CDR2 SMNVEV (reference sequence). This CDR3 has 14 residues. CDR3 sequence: CASSLGQLNQPQHF. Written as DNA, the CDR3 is TGTGCCAGCAGTTTAGGACAGCTCAATCAGCCCCAGCATTTT.

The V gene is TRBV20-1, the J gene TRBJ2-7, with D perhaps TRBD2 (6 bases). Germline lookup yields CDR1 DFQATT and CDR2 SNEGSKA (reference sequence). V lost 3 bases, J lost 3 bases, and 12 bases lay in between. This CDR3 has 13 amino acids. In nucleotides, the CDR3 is TGCAGTGCTAGCACCGGAGGGAGCTACGAGCAGTACTTC. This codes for CSASTGGSYEQYF.

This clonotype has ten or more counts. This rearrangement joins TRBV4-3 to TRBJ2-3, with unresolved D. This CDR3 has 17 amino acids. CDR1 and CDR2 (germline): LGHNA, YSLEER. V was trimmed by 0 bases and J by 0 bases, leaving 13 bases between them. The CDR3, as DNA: TGCGCCAGCAGCCAAGATCTTATAATAGGTAGCACAGATACGCAGTATTTT. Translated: CASSQDLIIGSTDTQYF.

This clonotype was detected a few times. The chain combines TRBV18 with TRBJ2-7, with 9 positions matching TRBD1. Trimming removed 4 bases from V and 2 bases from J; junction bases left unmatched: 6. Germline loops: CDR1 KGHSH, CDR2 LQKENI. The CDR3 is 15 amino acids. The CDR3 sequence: CASSHPGTGTYEQYF. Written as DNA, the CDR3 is TGTGCCAGCTCACACCCCGGGACAGGGACCTACGAGCAGTACTTC.

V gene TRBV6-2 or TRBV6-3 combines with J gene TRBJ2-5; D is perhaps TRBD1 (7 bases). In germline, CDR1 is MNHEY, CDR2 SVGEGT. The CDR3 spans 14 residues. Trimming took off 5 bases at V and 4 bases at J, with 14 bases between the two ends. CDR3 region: CASSARQGGETQYF. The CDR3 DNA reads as TGTGCCAGCAGTGCCCGGCAGGGGGGAGAGACCCAGTACTTC.

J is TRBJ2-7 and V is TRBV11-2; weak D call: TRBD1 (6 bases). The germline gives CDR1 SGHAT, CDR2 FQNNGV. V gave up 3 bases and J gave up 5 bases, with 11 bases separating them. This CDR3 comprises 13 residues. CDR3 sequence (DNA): TGTGCCAGCAGCTTGGGCCAGGGGCACGAGCAGTACTTC. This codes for CASSLGQGHEQYF.

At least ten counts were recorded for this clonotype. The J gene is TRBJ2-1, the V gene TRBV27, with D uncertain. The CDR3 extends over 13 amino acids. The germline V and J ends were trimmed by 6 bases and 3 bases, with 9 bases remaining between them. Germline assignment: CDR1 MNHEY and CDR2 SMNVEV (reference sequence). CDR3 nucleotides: TGTGCCAGCAGCCTGACTTTCTACAATGAGCAGTTCTTC. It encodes CASSLTFYNEQFF.

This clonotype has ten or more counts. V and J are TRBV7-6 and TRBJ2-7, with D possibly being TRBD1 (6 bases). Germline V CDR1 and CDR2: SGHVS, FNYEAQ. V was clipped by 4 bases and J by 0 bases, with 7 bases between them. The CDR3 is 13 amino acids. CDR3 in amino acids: CASSSDSSYEQYF. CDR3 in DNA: TGTGCCAGCAGCTCGGACAGCTCCTACGAGCAGTACTTC.

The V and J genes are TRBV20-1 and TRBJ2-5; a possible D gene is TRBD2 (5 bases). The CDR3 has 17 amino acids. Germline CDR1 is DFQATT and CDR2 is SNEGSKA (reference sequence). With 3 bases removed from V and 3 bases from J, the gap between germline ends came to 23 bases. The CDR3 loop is CSASRLASGRNKETQYF. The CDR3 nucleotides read TGCAGTGCTAGTCGTCTAGCATCCGGACGGAATAAAGAGACCCAGTACTTC.

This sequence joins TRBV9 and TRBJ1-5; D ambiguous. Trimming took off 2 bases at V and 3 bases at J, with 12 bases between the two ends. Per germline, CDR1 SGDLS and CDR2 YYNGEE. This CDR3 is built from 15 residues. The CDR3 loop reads CASSVEGNFNQPQHF. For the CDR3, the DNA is TGTGCCAGCAGCGTGGAAGGAAATTTCAATCAGCCCCAGCATTTT.

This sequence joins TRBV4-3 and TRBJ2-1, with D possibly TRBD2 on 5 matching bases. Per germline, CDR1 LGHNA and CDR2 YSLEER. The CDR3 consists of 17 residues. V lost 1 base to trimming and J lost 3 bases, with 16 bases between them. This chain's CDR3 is CASSQGGEADNYNEQFF. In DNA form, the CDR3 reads TGCGCCAGCAGCCAAGGTGGGGAAGCGGATAACTACAATGAGCAGTTCTTC.

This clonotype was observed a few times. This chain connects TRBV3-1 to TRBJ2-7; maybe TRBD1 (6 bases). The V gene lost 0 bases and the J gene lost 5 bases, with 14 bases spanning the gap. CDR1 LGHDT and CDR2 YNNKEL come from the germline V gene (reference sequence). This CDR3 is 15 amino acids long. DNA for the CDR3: TGTGCCAGCAGCCAAGATTTCGAGGACAGCCACGAGCAGTACTTC. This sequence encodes CASSQDFEDSHEQYF.

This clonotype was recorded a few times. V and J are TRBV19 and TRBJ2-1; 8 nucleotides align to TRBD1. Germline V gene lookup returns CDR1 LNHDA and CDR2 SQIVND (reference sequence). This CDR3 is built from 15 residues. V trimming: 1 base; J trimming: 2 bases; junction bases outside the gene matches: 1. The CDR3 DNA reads TGTGCCAGTAGTATAGGACAGGGGCCCTACAATGAGCAGTTCTTC. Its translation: CASSIGQGPYNEQFF. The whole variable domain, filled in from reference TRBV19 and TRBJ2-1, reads DGGITQSPKYLFRKEGQNVTLSCEQNLNHDAMYWYRQDPGQGLRLIYYSQIVNDFQKGDIAEGYSVSREKKESFPLTVTSAQKNPTAFYLCASSIGQGPYNEQFFGPGTRLTVL.

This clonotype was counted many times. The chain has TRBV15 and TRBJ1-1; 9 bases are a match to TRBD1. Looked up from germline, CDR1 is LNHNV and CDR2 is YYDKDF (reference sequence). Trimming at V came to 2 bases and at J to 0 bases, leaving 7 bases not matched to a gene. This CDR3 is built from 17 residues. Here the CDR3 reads CATSRYEGTGLNTEAFF. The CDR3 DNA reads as TGTGCCACCAGCAGATATGAAGGGACAGGGTTGAACACTGAAGCTTTCTTT.

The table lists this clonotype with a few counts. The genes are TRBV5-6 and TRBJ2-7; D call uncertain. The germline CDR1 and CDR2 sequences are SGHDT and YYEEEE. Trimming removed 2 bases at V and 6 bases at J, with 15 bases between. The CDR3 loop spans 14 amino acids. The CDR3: CASSFWEASFEQYF. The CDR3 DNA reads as TGTGCCAGCAGCTTTTGGGAAGCCTCATTCGAGCAGTACTTC.

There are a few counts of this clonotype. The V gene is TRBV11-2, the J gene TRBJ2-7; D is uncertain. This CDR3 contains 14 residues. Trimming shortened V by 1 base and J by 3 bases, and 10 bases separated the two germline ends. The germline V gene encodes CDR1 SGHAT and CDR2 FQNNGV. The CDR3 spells CASSLAVGNYEQYF. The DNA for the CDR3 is TGTGCCAGCAGCTTAGCCGTGGGAAACTACGAGCAGTACTTC.

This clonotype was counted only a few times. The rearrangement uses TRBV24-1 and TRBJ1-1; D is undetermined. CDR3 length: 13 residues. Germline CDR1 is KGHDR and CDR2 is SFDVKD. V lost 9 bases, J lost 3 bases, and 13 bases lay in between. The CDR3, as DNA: TGTGCCACCCCCCCGTCCGAGGACACTGAAGCTTTCTTT. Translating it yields CATPPSEDTEAFF.

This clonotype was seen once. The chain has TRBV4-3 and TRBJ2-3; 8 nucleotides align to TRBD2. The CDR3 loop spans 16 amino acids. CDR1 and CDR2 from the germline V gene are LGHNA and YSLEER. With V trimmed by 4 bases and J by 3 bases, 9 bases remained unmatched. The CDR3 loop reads CASSRYLAGGTDTQYF. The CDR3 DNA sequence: TGCGCCAGCAGCCGATACCTAGCGGGCGGGACAGATACGCAGTATTTT.

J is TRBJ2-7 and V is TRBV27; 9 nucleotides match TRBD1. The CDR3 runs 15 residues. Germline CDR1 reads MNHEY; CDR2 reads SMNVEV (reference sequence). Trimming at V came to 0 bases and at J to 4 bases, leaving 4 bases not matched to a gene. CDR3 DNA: TGTGCCAGCAGTTTATCGGGGACAGGGACGTACGAGCAGTACTTC. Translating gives CASSLSGTGTYEQYF.

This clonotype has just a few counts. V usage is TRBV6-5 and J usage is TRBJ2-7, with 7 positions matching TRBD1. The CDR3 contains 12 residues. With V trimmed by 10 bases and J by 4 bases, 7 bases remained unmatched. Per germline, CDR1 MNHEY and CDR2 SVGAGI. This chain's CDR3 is CATKGAAYEQYF. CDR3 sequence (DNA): TGTGCCACCAAGGGGGCAGCTTACGAGCAGTACTTC.

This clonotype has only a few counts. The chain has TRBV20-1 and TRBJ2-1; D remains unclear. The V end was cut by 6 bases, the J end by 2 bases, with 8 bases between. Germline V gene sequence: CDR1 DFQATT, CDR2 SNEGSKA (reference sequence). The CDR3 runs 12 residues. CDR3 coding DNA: TGCAGTGCCCACCCAGCCTACAATGAGCAGTTCTTC. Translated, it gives CSAHPAYNEQFF.

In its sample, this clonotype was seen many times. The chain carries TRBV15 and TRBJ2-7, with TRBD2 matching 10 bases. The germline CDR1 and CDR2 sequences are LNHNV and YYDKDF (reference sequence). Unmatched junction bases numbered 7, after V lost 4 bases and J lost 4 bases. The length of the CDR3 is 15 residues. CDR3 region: CATSKKREGRYEQYF. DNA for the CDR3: TGTGCCACCAGCAAAAAGCGGGAGGGCCGTTACGAGCAGTACTTC.

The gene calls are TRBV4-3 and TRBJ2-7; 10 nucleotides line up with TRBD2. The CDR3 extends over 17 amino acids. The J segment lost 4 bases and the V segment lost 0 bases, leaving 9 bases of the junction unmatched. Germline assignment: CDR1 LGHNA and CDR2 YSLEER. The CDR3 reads CASSQDRESGRGYEQYF. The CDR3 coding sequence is TGCGCCAGCAGCCAAGATAGGGAAAGCGGGAGGGGGTACGAGCAGTACTTC.

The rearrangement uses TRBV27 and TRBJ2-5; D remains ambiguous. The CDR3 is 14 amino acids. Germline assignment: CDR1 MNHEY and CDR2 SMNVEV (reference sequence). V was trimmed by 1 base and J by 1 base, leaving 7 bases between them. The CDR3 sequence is CASSLLGGQETQYF. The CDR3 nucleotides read TGTGCCAGCAGTTTATTGGGCGGCCAAGAGACCCAGTACTTC.

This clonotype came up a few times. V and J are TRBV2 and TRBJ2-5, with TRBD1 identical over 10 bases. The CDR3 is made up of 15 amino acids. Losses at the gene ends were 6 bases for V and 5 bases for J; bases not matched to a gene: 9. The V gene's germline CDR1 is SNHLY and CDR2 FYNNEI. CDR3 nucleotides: TGTGCCAGCAGCACCCGGACAGGGGGACTGGAGACCCAGTACTTC. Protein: CASSTRTGGLETQYF.

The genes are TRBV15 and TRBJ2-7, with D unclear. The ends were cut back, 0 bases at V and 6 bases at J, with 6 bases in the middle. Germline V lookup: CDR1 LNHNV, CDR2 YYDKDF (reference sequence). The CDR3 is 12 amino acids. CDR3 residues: CATSRDTAEQYF. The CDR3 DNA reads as TGTGCCACCAGCAGAGATACAGCCGAGCAGTACTTC.